The T cell receptor beta chain described here comes from a study of blood T cell repertoires in COVID-19. Generated by immunoSEQ multiplex PCR, the TCRdb table keeps only in-frame clones and is missing some. The table shows 300,000 to 350,000 clones, with 90% occurring only once. Germline V gene lookup returns CDR1 LGHNA and CDR2 YNFKEQ. The CDR3 covers 15 residues. V dropped 0 bases and J dropped 7 bases, with 13 bases sitting between them. Sequencing was done on a sample of PBMCs or T cells enriched from blood (not recorded which). This receptor was obtained from a woman younger than 30 with acute COVID-19. V gene TRBV4-2 combines with J gene TRBJ1-5; D is uncertain. The CDR3 nucleotides are TGTGCCAGCAGCCAAGATCTCGGCGGGGTCCAGCCCCAGCATTTT. Protein sequence: CASSQDLGGVQPQHF.